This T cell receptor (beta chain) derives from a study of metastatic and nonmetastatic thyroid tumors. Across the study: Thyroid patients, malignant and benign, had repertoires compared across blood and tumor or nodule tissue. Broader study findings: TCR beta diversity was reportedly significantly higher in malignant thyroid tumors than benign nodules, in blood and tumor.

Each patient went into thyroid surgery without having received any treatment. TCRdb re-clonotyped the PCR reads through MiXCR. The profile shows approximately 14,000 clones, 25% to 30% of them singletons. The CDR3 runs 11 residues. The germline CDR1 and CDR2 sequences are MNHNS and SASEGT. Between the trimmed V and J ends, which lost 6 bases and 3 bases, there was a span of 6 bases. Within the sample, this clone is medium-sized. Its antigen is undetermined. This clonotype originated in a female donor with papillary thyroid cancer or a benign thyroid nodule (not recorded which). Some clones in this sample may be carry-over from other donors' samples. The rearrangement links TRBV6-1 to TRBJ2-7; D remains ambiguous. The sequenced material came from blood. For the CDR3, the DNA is TGTGCCAGCAGGACCAACTACGAGCAGTACTTC. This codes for CASRTNYEQYF.